The source of this T cell receptor (beta chain) is a study of blood T cell repertoires in COVID-19. Across the study: Samples of COVID-19 (acute and convalescent) were obtained from the United States, Italy and Spain. Nucleic acid was either cDNA or gDNA, and it came from T cells, B-cell-depleted T cells, or PBMCs.

Authors' data handling: Amplification with reference gene primers provided the estimates of nucleated cell counts. TCRdb's copy holds only in-frame clones and misses some; the assay was immunoSEQ multiplex PCR. V, J and clone size reflect that table, while D and trimming were determined from the DNA. The table has about 100,000 clones, about 86% seen once. Sequenced: peripheral blood. This TCR was recovered from a man older than 75 with acute or convalescent COVID-19.

CDR3 sequence: CASSPTWTGGGEQFF. In DNA, the CDR3 is TGTGCCAGCAGTCCGACTTGGACAGGGGGCGGCGAGCAGTTCTTC. V usage is TRBV2 and J usage is TRBJ2-1, with 11 bases identical to TRBD1. V lost 5 bases and J lost 10; bases outside the gene matches: 10. Germline lookup yields CDR1 SNHLY and CDR2 FYNNEI. CDR3 length: 15 residues.